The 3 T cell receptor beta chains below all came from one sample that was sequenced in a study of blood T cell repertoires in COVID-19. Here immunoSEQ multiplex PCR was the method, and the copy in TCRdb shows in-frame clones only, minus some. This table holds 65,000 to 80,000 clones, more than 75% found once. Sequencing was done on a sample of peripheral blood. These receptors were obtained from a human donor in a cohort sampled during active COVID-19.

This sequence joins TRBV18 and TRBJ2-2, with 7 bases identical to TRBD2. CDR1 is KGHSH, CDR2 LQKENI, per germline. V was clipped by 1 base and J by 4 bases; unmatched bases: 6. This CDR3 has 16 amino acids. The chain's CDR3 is CASSPLTGGLTGELFF. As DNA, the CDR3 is TGTGCCAGCTCACCACTAACGGGGGGACTCACCGGGGAGCTGTTTTTT.

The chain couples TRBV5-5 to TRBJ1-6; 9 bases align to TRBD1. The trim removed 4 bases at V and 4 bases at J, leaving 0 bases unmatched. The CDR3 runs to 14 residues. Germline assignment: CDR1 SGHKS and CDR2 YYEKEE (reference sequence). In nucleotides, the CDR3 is TGTGCCAGCAGCGGGACAGGGTATAATTCACCCCTCCACTTT. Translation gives CASSGTGYNSPLHF.

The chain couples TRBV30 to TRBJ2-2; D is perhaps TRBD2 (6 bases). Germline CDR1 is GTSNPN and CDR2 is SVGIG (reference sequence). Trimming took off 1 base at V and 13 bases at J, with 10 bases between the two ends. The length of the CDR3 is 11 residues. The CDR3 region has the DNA TGTGCCTGGAGTGGGGGAGGATGGCTGTTTTTT. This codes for CAWSGGGWLFF. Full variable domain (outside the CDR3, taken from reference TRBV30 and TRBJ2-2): SQTIHQWPATLVQPVGSPLSLECTVEGTSNPNLYWYRQAAGRGLQLLFYSVGIGQISSEVPQNLSASRPQDRQFILSSKKLLLSDSGFYLCAWSGGGWLFFGEGSRLTVL.